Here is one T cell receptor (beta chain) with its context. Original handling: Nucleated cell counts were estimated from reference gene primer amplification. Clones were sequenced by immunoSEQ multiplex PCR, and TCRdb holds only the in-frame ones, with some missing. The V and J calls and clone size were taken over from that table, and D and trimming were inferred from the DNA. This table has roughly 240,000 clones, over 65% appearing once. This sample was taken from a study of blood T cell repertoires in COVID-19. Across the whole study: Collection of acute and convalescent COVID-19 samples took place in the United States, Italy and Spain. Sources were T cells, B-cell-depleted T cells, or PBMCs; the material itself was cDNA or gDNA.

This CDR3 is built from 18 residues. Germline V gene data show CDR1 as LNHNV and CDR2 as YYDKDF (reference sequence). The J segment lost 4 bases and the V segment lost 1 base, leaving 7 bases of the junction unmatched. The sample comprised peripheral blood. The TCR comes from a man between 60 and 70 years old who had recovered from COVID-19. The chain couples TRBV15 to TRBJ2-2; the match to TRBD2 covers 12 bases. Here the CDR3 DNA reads TGTGCCACCAGCAGAGGACTAGCGGGGGTGGCGGGCACCGGGGAGCTGTTTTTT. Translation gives CATSRGLAGVAGTGELFF.